This TCR beta chain was documented in a study of OX40 agonist ivuxolimab in advanced cancers. Study in general: With a range of roughly 20 to 80, age averaged about 58 years, and about 80% were male.

Profiling relied on immunoSEQ multiplex PCR, and the TCRdb table lists in-frame clones only, not all of them. The sample has about 75,000 clones, 70% to 90% seen once; the top ten hold about a sixth. V lost 5 bases to trimming and J lost 7 bases; unmatched junction nucleotides: 6. The germline gives CDR1 SQVTM, CDR2 ANQGSEA. This CDR3 has 13 residues. The sequence derives from an adult with an advanced solid tumor such as melanoma, head and neck, liver or kidney cancer. The chain joins TRBV29-1 to TRBJ2-1; 9 bases line up with TRBD1. The specimen was CD4+ or CD8+ T cells sorted from blood, collected in a trial of the OX40 agonist ivuxolimab. This CDR3 reads CSVPGTGYNEQFF. The CDR3, as DNA: TGCAGCGTTCCCGGGACAGGGTATAATGAGCAGTTCTTC.